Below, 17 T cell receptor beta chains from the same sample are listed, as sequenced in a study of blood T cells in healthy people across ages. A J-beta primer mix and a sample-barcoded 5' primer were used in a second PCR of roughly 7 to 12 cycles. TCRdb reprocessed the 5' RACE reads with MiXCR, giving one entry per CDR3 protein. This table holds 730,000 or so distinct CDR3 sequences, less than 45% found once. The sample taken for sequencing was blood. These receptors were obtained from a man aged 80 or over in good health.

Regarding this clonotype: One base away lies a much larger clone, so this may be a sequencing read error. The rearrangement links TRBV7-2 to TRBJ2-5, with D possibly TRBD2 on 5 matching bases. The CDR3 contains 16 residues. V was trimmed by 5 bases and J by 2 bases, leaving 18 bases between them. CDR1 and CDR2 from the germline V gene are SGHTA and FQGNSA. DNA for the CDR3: TGTGCCAGCAGCCCAAGACTAACGGACCGTCAAGAGACCCAGTACTTC. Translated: CASSPRLTDRQETQYF.

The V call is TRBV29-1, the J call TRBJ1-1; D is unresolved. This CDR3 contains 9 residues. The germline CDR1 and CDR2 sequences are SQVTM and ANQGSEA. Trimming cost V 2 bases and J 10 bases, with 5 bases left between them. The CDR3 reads CSVEPAAFF. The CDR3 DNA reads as TGCAGCGTTGAACCGGCAGCTTTCTTT.

CDR3 loop: CASSSRARTEGRLAGVWDTQYF. The DNA for the CDR3 is TGTGCCAGCAGTTCCCGAGCCAGGACGGAAGGCCGACTCGCGGGAGTTTGGGATACGCAGTATTTT. The chain employs TRBV28 and TRBJ2-3, with 7 bases aligning to TRBD2. The J segment lost 6 bases and the V segment lost 4 bases, leaving 31 bases of the junction unmatched. CDR3 length: 22 amino acids. Germline CDR1 MDHEN, CDR2 SYDVKM.

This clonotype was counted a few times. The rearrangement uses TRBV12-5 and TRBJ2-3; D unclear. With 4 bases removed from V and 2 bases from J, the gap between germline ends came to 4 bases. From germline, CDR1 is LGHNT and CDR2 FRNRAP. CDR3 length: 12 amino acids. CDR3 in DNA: TGTGCTAGTGGTTCGAACACAGATACGCAGTATTTT. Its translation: CASGSNTDTQYF.

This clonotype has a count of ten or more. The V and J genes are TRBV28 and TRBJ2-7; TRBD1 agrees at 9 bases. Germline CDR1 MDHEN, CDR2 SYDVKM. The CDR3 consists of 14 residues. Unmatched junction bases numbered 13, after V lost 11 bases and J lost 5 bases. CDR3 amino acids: CAGRAGTGTNEQYF. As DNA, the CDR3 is TGTGCCGGACGTGCGGGGACAGGGACCAACGAGCAGTACTTC.

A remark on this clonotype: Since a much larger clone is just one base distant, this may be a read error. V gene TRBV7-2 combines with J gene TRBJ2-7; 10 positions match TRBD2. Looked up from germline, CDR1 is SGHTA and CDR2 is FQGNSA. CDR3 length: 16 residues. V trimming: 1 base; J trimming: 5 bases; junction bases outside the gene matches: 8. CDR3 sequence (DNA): TGTGCCAGCAGCTTAGGCGGAGCGGGGGGGCCCCACGAGCAGTACTTC. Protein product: CASSLGGAGGPHEQYF.

The CDR3 spells CASSQDHRIETQYF. In DNA, the CDR3 is TGCGCCAGCAGCCAAGATCATCGCATAGAGACCCAGTACTTC. The J gene is TRBJ2-5, the V gene TRBV4-1; D uncertain. Trimming cost V 0 bases and J 4 bases, with 9 bases left between them. The germline V gene encodes CDR1 MGHRA and CDR2 YSYEKL. This CDR3 is built from 14 residues.

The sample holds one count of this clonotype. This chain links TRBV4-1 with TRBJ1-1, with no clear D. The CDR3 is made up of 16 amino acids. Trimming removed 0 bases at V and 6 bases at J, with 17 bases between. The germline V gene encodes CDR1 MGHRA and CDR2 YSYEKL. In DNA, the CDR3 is TGCGCCAGCAGCCAAGATAGGGTAGGGCGTCGGGCTGAAGCTTTCTTT. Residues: CASSQDRVGRRAEAFF.

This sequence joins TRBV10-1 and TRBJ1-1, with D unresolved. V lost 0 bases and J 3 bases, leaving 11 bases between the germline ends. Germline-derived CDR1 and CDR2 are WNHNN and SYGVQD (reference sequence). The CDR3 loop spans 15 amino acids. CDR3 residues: CASSESVNRDTEAFF. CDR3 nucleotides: TGCGCCAGCAGTGAGTCGGTGAATCGGGACACTGAAGCTTTCTTT.

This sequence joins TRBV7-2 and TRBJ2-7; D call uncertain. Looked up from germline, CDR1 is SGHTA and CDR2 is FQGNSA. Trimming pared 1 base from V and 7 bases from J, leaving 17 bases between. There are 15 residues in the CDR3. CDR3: CASSLEGQVNDEQYF. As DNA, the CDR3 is TGTGCCAGCAGCTTAGAAGGCCAGGTCAACGATGAGCAGTACTTC.

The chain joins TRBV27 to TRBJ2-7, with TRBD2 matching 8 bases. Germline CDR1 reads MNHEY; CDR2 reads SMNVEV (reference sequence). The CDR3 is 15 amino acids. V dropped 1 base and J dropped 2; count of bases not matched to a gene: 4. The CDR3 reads CASSLLAGGPYEQYF. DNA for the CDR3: TGTGCCAGCAGTTTATTGGCGGGGGGCCCCTACGAGCAGTACTTC.

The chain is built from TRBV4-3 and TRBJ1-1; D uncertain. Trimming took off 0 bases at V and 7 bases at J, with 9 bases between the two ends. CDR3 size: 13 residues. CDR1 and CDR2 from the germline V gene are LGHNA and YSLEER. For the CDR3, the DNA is TGCGCCAGCAGCCAAGATAGGAGATTTGAAGCTTTCTTT. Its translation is CASSQDRRFEAFF.

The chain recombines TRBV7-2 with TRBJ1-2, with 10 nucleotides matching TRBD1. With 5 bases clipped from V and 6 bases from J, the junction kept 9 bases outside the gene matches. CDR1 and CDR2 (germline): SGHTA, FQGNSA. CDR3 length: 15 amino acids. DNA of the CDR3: TGTGCCAGCAGCGGATATGTGACAGGGGGCCATGGCTACACCTTC. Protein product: CASSGYVTGGHGYTF.

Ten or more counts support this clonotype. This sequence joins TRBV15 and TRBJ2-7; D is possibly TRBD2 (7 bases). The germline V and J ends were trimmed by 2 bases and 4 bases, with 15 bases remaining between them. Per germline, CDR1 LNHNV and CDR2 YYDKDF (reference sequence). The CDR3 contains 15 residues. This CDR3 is CATSRRAGAAYEQYF. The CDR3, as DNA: TGTGCCACCAGCAGACGGGCGGGGGCTGCGTACGAGCAGTACTTC.

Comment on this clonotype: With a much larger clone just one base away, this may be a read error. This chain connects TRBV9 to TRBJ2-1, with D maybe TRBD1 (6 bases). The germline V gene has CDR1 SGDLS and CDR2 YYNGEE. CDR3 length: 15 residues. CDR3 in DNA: TGTGCCAGTACCCCAAGGGGGAGAACCTACAATGGGCAGTTCTTC. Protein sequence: CASTPRGRTYNGQFF.

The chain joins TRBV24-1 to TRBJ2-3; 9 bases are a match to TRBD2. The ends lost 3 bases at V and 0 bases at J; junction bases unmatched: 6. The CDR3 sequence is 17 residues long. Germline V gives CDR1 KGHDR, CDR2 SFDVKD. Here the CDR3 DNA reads TGTGCCACCAGTGATCCTCAGAGCGGGGGGAGCACAGATACGCAGTATTTT. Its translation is CATSDPQSGGSTDTQYF.

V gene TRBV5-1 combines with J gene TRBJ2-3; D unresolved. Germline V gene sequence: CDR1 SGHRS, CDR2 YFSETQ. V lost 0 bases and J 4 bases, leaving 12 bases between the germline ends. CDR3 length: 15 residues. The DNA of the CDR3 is TGCGCCAGCAGCTTGGAGTCAGCCCTGCCAGATACGCAGTATTTT. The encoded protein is CASSLESALPDTQYF. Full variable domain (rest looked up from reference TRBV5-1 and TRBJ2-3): KAGVTQTPRYLIKTRGQQVTLSCSPISGHRSVSWYQQTPGQGLQFLFEYFSETQRNKGNFPGRFSGRQFSNSRSEMNVSTLELGDSALYLCASSLESALPDTQYFGPGTRLTVL.